The present T cell receptor beta chain was sequenced within a study of blood T cells in healthy people across ages. Overall study results and limits: When set beside aged donors, long-lived donors presented more naive CD4+ cells and higher diversity.

Russia was home to the donors, healthy Caucasian individuals aged about 6 to 90. There are 16 residues in the CDR3. Trimming pared 8 bases from V and 0 bases from J, leaving 18 bases between. Germline V CDR1 and CDR2: MNHNS, SASEGT. PCR was performed a second time for about 6 to 12 cycles using a sample-barcoded 5' primer and a J-beta primer mix. Via MiXCR, TCRdb re-called the 5' RACE reads, giving one row per CDR3 protein. This table has approximately 1.5 million distinct CDR3 sequences, roughly 32% appearing once. This clonotype showed up just a few times. Its antigen is not known. The genes are TRBV6-1 and TRBJ2-3; the D gene could be TRBD1 or TRBD2 (5 bases each). The clonotype originates from a woman younger than 45 in good health. Sequenced input: blood. The CDR3 DNA sequence: TGTGCCAGCGGCCGAACCGGGACGAAAAGCACAGATACGCAGTATTTT. This codes for CASGRTGTKSTDTQYF.